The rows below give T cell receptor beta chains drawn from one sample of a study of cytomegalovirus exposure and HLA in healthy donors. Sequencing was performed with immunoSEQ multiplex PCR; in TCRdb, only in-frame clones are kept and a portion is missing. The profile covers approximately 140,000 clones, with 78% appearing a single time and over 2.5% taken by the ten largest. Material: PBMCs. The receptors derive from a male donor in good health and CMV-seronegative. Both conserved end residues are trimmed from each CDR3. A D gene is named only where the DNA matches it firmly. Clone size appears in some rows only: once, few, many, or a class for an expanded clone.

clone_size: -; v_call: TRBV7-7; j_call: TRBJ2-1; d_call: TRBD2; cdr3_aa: ASSLTSGGHYNEQF
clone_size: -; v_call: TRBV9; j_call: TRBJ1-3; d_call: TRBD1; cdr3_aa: ASSVRGISGNTIY
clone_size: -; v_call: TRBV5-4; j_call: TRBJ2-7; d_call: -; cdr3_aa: ASSLAGQSYEQY
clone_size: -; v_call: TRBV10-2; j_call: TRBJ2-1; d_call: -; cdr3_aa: ASSEWGGALDEQF
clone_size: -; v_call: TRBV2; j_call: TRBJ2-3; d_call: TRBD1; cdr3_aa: ASRRDRGNTDTQY
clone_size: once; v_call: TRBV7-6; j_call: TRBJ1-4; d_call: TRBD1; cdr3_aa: ASSPQTGSIAKLF
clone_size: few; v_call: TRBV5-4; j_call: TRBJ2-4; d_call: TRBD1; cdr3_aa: ASSLGTGGRH
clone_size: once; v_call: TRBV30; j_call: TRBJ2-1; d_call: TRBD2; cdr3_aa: AWRERDSYNEQF
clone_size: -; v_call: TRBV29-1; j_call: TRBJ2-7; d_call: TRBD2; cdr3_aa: SVEGLAGDYEQY
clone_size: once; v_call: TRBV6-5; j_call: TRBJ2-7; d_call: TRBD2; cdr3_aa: ASSYSILAGGSEQY
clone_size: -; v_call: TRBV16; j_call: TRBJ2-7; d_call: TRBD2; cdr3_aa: ASSQIAGHSLSSYEQY
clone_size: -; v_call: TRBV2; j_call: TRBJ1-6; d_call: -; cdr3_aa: ASSPQGPLH
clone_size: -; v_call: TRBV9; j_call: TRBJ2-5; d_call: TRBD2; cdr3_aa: ASSVGIGLAGGSQETQY
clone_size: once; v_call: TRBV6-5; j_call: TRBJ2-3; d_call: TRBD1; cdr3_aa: ASSKDRASTDTQY